One and the same sample provided the 5 T cell receptor beta chains below, sequenced in a study of identifying expanded T cells in peripheral blood. This table comes from immunoSEQ multiplex PCR, and its TCRdb copy is limited to in-frame clones, with some not included. This sample has 70,000 or so clones, with under 90% found just once. Sequenced sample: blood. Receptor source: a person aged 18 to 69 in good health.

The rearrangement uses TRBV7-2 and TRBJ2-1, with D perhaps matching TRBD2 (6 bases). Germline assignment: CDR1 SGHTA and CDR2 FQGNSA. The CDR3 has 14 amino acids. Trimming removed 7 bases from V and 5 bases from J, with 15 bases in between. CDR3 in amino acids: CASTDPGGHNEQFF. The CDR3 DNA follows: TGTGCCAGCACCGACCCCGGGGGACACAATGAGCAGTTCTTC.

The rearrangement uses TRBV5-1 and TRBJ1-2; perhaps TRBD1 as D (5 bases). The CDR3 is 16 amino acids. The germline CDR1 and CDR2 sequences are SGHRS and YFSETQ. The V end was cut by 2 bases, the J end by 0 bases, with 14 bases between. CDR3 sequence reads: CASSLGQPESNYGYTF. As DNA, the CDR3 is TGCGCCAGCAGCTTAGGACAACCCGAGTCTAACTATGGCTACACCTTC. Complete variable domain (other parts from reference TRBV5-1 and TRBJ1-2): KAGVTQTPRYLIKTRGQQVTLSCSPISGHRSVSWYQQTPGQGLQFLFEYFSETQRNKGNFPGRFSGRQFSNSRSEMNVSTLELGDSALYLCASSLGQPESNYGYTFGSGTRLTVV.

The chain couples TRBV9 to TRBJ2-1, with D perhaps matching TRBD2 (6 bases). Per germline, CDR1 SGDLS and CDR2 YYNGEE. There are 13 residues in the CDR3. V shed 3 bases and J shed 8 bases, with 12 bases lying between them. This CDR3 reads CASSAMDYDEQFF. In DNA form, the CDR3 reads TGTGCCAGCAGCGCCATGGACTATGATGAGCAGTTCTTC.

The chain links TRBV5-4 to TRBJ2-5; D is unclear. The V gene lost 4 bases and the J gene lost 1 base, with 5 bases spanning the gap. CDR1 is SGHNT and CDR2 is YYREEE in the germline V gene (reference sequence). CDR3 size: 12 residues. CDR3 DNA sequence: TGTGCCAGCAGCATACCCCAAGAGACCCAGTACTTC. Encoded protein: CASSIPQETQYF.

This chain connects TRBV9 to TRBJ2-2; D unclear. Trimming removed 0 bases at V and 3 bases at J, with 9 bases between. The CDR3 runs 15 residues. CDR1 and CDR2 from the germline V gene are SGDLS and YYNGEE. The CDR3 sequence: CASSVVVDDTGELFF. The DNA of the CDR3 is TGTGCCAGCAGCGTAGTGGTAGATGACACCGGGGAGCTGTTTTTT.